The sequence of this TCR beta chain was determined in a study of blood T cell repertoires in COVID-19. Study-wide background: Sources were T cells, B-cell-depleted T cells, or PBMCs; the material itself was cDNA or gDNA.

Each participant's cohort was designated according to participant-reported clinical history. The recovered donors of Cohort 3 showed two negative PCRs, clearance, or symptom resolution. Original methodology: By means of reference gene primer amplification, nucleated cell counts were estimated. The protocol was immunoSEQ multiplex PCR, while the TCRdb copy is restricted to in-frame clones and leaves out a portion. Clonal size and the V and J genes are those of that table, whereas D and trimming came from the DNA. Among approximately 300,000 clones listed, 92% were seen once. Trimming pared 4 bases from V and 5 bases from J, leaving 9 bases between. The CDR3 sequence is 12 residues long. Germline V gene sequence: CDR1 KGHSH, CDR2 LQKENI.

The receptor was derived from a woman in her 30s who had recovered from COVID-19. This sequence joins TRBV18 and TRBJ2-7, with a possible D match to TRBD2 (5 bases). Material for sequencing was PBMCs or T cells enriched from blood (not recorded which). As DNA, the CDR3 is TGTGCCAGCTCACGCAACGGGGACGAGCAGTACTTC. It encodes CASSRNGDEQYF. The full variable domain, with the rest looked up from reference TRBV18 and TRBJ2-7, is NAGVMQNPRHLVRRRGQEARLRCSPMKGHSHVYWYRQLPEEGLKFMVYLQKENIIDESGMPKERFSAEFPKEGPSILRIQQVVRGDSAAYFCASSRNGDEQYFGPGTRLTVT.